This TCR beta chain originates from a study of naive and memory T cell subsets. General study points: The power law exponent of TCR abundance differed between naive and memory cells. In naive cells, over 90% of TCR sequences were seen only once.

The CDR3 is made up of 14 amino acids. With 6 bases removed from V and 5 bases from J, the gap between germline ends came to 16 bases. Germline V gene data show CDR1 as DFQATT and CDR2 as SNEGSKA (reference sequence). An equimolar mix of two oligonucleotides served as the beta constant-region primer for TRBC1 and TRBC2. Nested alpha and beta constant-region primers with the SP2 primer drove four PCR rounds on ligated cDNA. TCRdb reprocessed the UMI-ligation and nested PCR reads with MiXCR, giving one entry per CDR3 protein. The data show 77,000 or so distinct CDR3 sequences, around 12% seen once. Cells stained for CD3, CD4, CD8, CD45RA, CD27 and viability were sorted into four CD45RA/CD27 subsets. As concerns this clonotype: The target antigen is unknown.

The sample was central memory CD4+ T cells from blood. The gene calls are TRBV20-1 and TRBJ1-4; D is perhaps TRBD1 (6 bases). This TCR derives from a human donor in good health. The CDR3 loop reads CSAHGGKRNEKLFF. CDR3 nucleotide sequence: TGCAGTGCCCATGGGGGCAAGAGAAATGAAAAACTGTTTTTT.